These 26 T cell receptor beta chains were all obtained from the same sample, sequenced in a study of blood T cell repertoires in COVID-19. TCRdb's copy holds only in-frame clones and misses some; the assay was immunoSEQ multiplex PCR. The table has some 350,000 clones, around nine tenths seen once; the top ten hold less than 3.5%. Sequencing was done on a sample of peripheral blood. The receptor source for this set is a human donor in a cohort sampled during active COVID-19.

This chain uses TRBV10-3 with TRBJ1-3; 8 nucleotides agree with TRBD1. This CDR3 has 13 residues. Germline-derived CDR1 and CDR2 are ENHRY and SYGVKD. V trimming: 11 bases; J trimming: 3 bases; junction bases outside the gene matches: 6. In nucleotides, the CDR3 is TGTGCCGCGGAGACAGGGGATGGAAACACCATATATTTT. Encoded protein: CAAETGDGNTIYF.

The rearrangement links TRBV11-3 to TRBJ2-3; the match to TRBD2 covers 9 bases. CDR1 and CDR2 (germline): SGHNT, YENEEA. CDR3 length: 16 amino acids. Unmatched junction bases numbered 9, after V lost 2 bases and J lost 6 bases. DNA of the CDR3: TGTGCCAGCAGCTTACCGGGTAGCGGGAGAGACGATACGCAGTATTTT. Translating it yields CASSLPGSGRDDTQYF.

The gene calls are TRBV29-1 and TRBJ1-3; TRBD1 aligns across 9 bases. The CDR3 length is 14 residues. J gave up 4 bases and V 6 bases, and 7 bases lay outside the gene matches. Germline V gives CDR1 SQVTM, CDR2 ANQGSEA. The CDR3 region is CSVGQGSDGNTIYF. DNA of the CDR3: TGCAGCGTCGGACAGGGGAGTGACGGAAACACCATATATTTT. Using reference TRBV29-1 and TRBJ1-3 for the parts outside the CDR3, the full variable domain is SAVISQKPSRDICQRGTSLTIQCQVDSQVTMMFWYRQQPGQSLTLIATANQGSEATYESGFVIDKFPISRPNLTFSTLTVSNMSPEDSSIYLCSVGQGSDGNTIYFGEGSWLTVV.

Of note for this clone: Other nucleotide sequences in the sample specify the same CDR3. This chain joins TRBV7-3 and TRBJ2-5; the D gene is possibly TRBD1 (6 bases). V was cut by 5 bases and J by 5 bases, with 18 bases left in between. Germline values: CDR1 SGHTA, CDR2 FQGTGA. The CDR3 has 15 residues. CDR3 in amino acids: CASSLGAGETETQYF. DNA for the CDR3: TGTGCCAGCAGCCTGGGGGCAGGGGAGACCGAGACCCAGTACTTC.

This chain connects TRBV7-9 to TRBJ2-7; TRBD2 is a possible D gene (6 bases). V was pared by 5 bases and J by 3 bases, with 23 bases between. This CDR3 contains 17 residues. Germline V gene data show CDR1 as SEHNR and CDR2 as FQNEAQ (reference sequence). This chain's CDR3 is CASSNSGRDTEGYEQYF. Here the CDR3 DNA reads TGTGCCAGCAGCAACTCGGGACGCGATACGGAGGGCTACGAGCAGTACTTC.

The chain uses TRBV5-4 and TRBJ2-7, with 8 bases matching TRBD1. The length of the CDR3 is 15 residues. Per germline, CDR1 SGHNT and CDR2 YYREEE (reference sequence). Trimming at V came to 0 bases and at J to 6 bases, leaving 8 bases not matched to a gene. This CDR3 is CASSLGQGSGPEQYF. The CDR3 DNA sequence: TGTGCCAGCAGCTTGGGACAGGGGAGCGGGCCCGAGCAGTACTTC.

The rearrangement joins TRBV6-1 to TRBJ1-5; 8 positions match TRBD1. The J segment lost 4 bases and the V segment lost 2 bases, leaving 4 bases of the junction unmatched. CDR1 is MNHNS, CDR2 SASEGT, per germline. This CDR3 has 15 amino acids. The CDR3 nucleotides are TGTGCCAGCAGTGAATGGGGGGACAGGAATCAGCCCCAGCATTTT. This translates into CASSEWGDRNQPQHF.

V is TRBV11-2 and J is TRBJ2-5; 10 bases map to TRBD1. CDR1 SGHAT and CDR2 FQNNGV come from the germline V gene. V was clipped by 3 bases and J by 7 bases; unmatched bases: 5. The CDR3 totals 14 residues. CDR3 DNA sequence: TGTGCCAGCAGCTTGGACAGGGGGTTGGGGACCCAGTACTTC. This gives the protein CASSLDRGLGTQYF.

The chain uses TRBV12-2 and TRBJ2-1; TRBD2 is taken as the D call from the table, unchecked against the DNA. TRBV12-2 is a pseudogene segment. This CDR3 has 24 residues. CDR3 DNA: TGTGCAAGTCGCTTAGCGGTTAAGACTAGCGGGAGAGGAGGGTTTAGGTCGGCATGCTATGAGCAGTTCTTC. Protein sequence: CASRLAVKTSGRGGFRSACYEQFF.

This clone was detected only once. V gene TRBV6-4 combines with J gene TRBJ2-3, with 7 bases that match TRBD2. The CDR3 has 14 residues. Germline CDR1 MRHNA, CDR2 SNTAGT. Germline trimming cut 5 bases from V and 5 bases from J; bases unmatched to any gene: 7. CDR3 in DNA: TGTGCCAGCAGTCCCAGCGGGGTGGGAGATACGCAGTATTTT. It yields the protein CASSPSGVGDTQYF.

The chain uses TRBV28 and TRBJ2-1; 7 nucleotides agree with TRBD1. CDR3 length: 13 residues. V lost 3 bases, J lost 8 bases, and 4 bases stayed unmatched. Germline V gene sequence: CDR1 MDHEN, CDR2 SYDVKM. CDR3 DNA sequence: TGTGCCAGCAGTTTCACCGACAGGGATGAGCAGTTCTTC. Its protein is CASSFTDRDEQFF.

The chain employs TRBV13 and TRBJ1-1; D uncertain. CDR1 PRHDT and CDR2 FYEKMQ come from the germline V gene (reference sequence). Trimming cost V 0 bases and J 0 bases, with 8 bases left between them. There are 15 residues in the CDR3. In DNA, the CDR3 is TGTGCCAGCAGCTTAGGACAGAATATGAACACTGAAGCTTTCTTT. Its protein product is CASSLGQNMNTEAFF.

The chain recombines TRBV3-1 (or the pseudogene TRBV3-2) with TRBJ2-1; perhaps TRBD2 as D (5 bases). The CDR3 extends over 15 amino acids. Germline V gene sequence: CDR1 LGHDT, CDR2 YNNKEL (reference sequence). The V end was cut by 1 base, the J end by 0 bases, with 7 bases between. CDR3 sequence reads: CASSQGGSSYNEQFF. CDR3 nucleotides: TGTGCCAGCAGCCAAGGAGGGAGCTCCTACAATGAGCAGTTCTTC.

This rearrangement joins TRBV4-1 to TRBJ2-5; the match to TRBD1 covers 7 bases. The CDR3 sequence is 18 residues long. Trimming removed 3 bases from V and 2 bases from J; junction bases left unmatched: 15. Germline V gives CDR1 MGHRA, CDR2 YSYEKL. The chain's CDR3 is CASSHGITGARRQETQYF. In nucleotides, the CDR3 is TGCGCCAGCAGCCACGGAATTACAGGGGCCCGCCGTCAAGAGACCCAGTACTTC.

The rearrangement uses TRBV30 and TRBJ2-5; D gene uncertain. Germline V gene sequence: CDR1 GTSNPN, CDR2 SVGIG (reference sequence). The CDR3 totals 14 residues. The V end lost 5 bases, the J end lost 1 base, and 14 bases lay between the germline ends. CDR3 sequence (DNA): TGTGCCTGGGCCCGGAGTTTGACCCAAGAGACCCAGTACTTC. It yields the protein CAWARSLTQETQYF.

This clone was detected once. The CDR3 here is CASSIDKVTGGSQPQHF. The CDR3 bases are TGTGCCAGTAGTATAGATAAGGTTACGGGGGGCAGTCAGCCCCAGCATTTT. This rearrangement joins TRBV19 to TRBJ1-5; maybe TRBD1 (6 bases). CDR1 and CDR2 from the germline V gene are LNHDA and SQIVND (reference sequence). Trimming pared 0 bases from V and 6 bases from J, leaving 18 bases between. The CDR3 length is 17 residues. Filled out from reference TRBV19 and TRBJ1-5, the complete variable domain reads DGGITQSPKYLFRKEGQNVTLSCEQNLNHDAMYWYRQDPGQGLRLIYYSQIVNDFQKGDIAEGYSVSREKKESFPLTVTSAQKNPTAFYLCASSIDKVTGGSQPQHFGDGTRLSIL.

The chain employs TRBV11-2 and TRBJ1-4; D is ambiguous. V lost 2 bases, J lost 3 bases, and 7 bases lay in between. Germline lookup yields CDR1 SGHAT and CDR2 FQNNGV. The CDR3 contains 14 residues. CDR3: CASSLRGANEKLFF. In DNA, the CDR3 is TGTGCCAGCAGCTTACGGGGTGCTAATGAAAAACTGTTTTTT.

This clone was detected once. CDR3 residues: CASSPQRGGTEAFF. The CDR3 coding sequence is TGTGCCAGCAGCCCGCAGAGGGGAGGGACTGAAGCTTTCTTT. This sequence joins TRBV3-1 (or the pseudogene TRBV3-2) and TRBJ1-1, with D perhaps matching TRBD1 (5 bases). CDR1 and CDR2 (germline): LGHDT, YNNKEL (reference sequence). The CDR3 runs 14 residues. V gave up 4 bases and J gave up 5 bases, with 14 bases separating them.

Points on this clone: This CDR3 is also generated by other DNA sequences in the sample. The gene calls are TRBV18 and TRBJ1-1; D is undetermined. Germline values: CDR1 KGHSH, CDR2 LQKENI. The length of the CDR3 is 13 residues. Trimming took off 1 base at V and 4 bases at J, with 7 bases between the two ends. The CDR3: CASSPQGVTEAFF. CDR3 sequence (DNA): TGTGCCAGCTCACCACAGGGAGTCACTGAAGCTTTCTTT.

The chain links TRBV3-1 (or the pseudogene TRBV3-2) to TRBJ2-7; 14 bases match TRBD2. The germline gives CDR1 LGHDT, CDR2 YNNKEL (reference sequence). The V segment lost 4 bases and the J segment 2 bases; nucleotides outside the gene matches: 4. This CDR3 is built from 16 residues. CDR3 nucleotide sequence: TGTGCCAGCAGCCCGGGACTAGCGGGAGTTACCTACGAGCAGTACTTC. Its translation: CASSPGLAGVTYEQYF.

On this clone itself: The junction departs from the called germline gene at one end, perhaps through a read error. The chain employs TRBV7-7 and TRBJ2-5; 9 positions match TRBD1. CDR3 length equals 15 residues. Germline values: CDR1 SSHAT, CDR2 FNYEAQ (reference sequence). In DNA, the CDR3 is TGTGCTAGCAGCTCGGACAGGGGATTACGGGAGACCCAGTACTTC. Its translation: CASSSDRGLRETQYF.

The table lists this clone with many counts. As DNA, the CDR3 is TGTGCCAGCAGCCGGCGGGACAGTGCCTACGAGCAGTACTTC. This gives the protein CASSRRDSAYEQYF. J is TRBJ2-7 and V is TRBV5-4; possible D gene TRBD1, 7 bases. V was pared by 4 bases and J by 2 bases, with 13 bases between. Per germline, CDR1 SGHNT and CDR2 YYREEE (reference sequence). The CDR3 consists of 14 residues.

The V and J genes are TRBV5-1 and TRBJ2-6; 9 bases line up with TRBD1. Looked up from germline, CDR1 is SGHRS and CDR2 is YFSETQ. J lost 1 base, V lost 4 bases, and 6 bases had no gene match. This CDR3 contains 17 residues. CDR3 in DNA: TGCGCCAGCAGCAGACGGACAGGGGTTTCTGGGGCCAACGTCCTGACTTTC. Protein: CASSRRTGVSGANVLTF.

The rearrangement links TRBV7-9 to TRBJ2-7, with a tentative D call TRBD2 (7 bases). Deletions cut 0 bases from V and 5 bases from J, with 11 bases between. From germline, CDR1 is SEHNR and CDR2 FQNEAQ (reference sequence). The CDR3 sequence is 14 residues long. DNA of the CDR3: TGTGCCAGCAGCTTAGCGGGGGGGCAGGACGAGCAGTACTTC. This codes for CASSLAGGQDEQYF.

The CDR3 nucleotides read TGTGCCAGTAGTATAGATGCCGGGACAGACAACACTGAAGCTTTCTTT. It translates to CASSIDAGTDNTEAFF. The chain combines TRBV19 with TRBJ1-1; 7 bases map to TRBD1. This CDR3 comprises 16 residues. Germline V gene sequence: CDR1 LNHDA, CDR2 SQIVND (reference sequence). Trimming cost V 0 bases and J 2 bases; bases outside gene matches: 6.

The CDR3 here is CASGRERGPHEQYF. The CDR3 nucleotides read TGTGCCAGCGGCCGGGAGCGGGGGCCCCACGAGCAGTACTTC. The rearrangement joins TRBV7-9 to TRBJ2-7, with 8 bases matching TRBD2. The CDR3 loop spans 14 amino acids. V lost 8 bases, J lost 5 bases, and 11 bases stayed unmatched. The germline V gene has CDR1 SEHNR and CDR2 FQNEAQ (reference sequence).